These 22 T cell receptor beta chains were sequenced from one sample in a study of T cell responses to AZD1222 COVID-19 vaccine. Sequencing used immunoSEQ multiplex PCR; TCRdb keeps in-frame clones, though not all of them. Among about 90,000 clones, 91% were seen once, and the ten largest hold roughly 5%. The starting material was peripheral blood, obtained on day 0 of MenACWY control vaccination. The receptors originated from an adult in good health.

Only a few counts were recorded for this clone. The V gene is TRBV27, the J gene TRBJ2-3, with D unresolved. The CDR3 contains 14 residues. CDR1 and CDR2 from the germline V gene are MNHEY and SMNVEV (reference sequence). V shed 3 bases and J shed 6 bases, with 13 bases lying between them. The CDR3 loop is CASSFSAVGDTQYF. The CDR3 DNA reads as TGTGCCAGCAGTTTCTCAGCTGTTGGGGATACGCAGTATTTT.

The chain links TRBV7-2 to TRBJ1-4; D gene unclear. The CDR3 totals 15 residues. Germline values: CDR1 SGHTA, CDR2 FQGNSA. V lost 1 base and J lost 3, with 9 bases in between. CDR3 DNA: TGTGCCAGCAGCTTAGGAACAGACTCTAATGAAAAACTGTTTTTT. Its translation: CASSLGTDSNEKLFF.

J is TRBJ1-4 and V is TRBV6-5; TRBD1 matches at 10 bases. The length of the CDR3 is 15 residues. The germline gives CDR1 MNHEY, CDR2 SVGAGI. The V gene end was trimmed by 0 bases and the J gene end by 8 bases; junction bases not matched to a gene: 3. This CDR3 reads CASSYSGTGDEKLFF. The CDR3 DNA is TGTGCCAGCAGTTACTCTGGGACAGGGGACGAAAAACTGTTTTTT.

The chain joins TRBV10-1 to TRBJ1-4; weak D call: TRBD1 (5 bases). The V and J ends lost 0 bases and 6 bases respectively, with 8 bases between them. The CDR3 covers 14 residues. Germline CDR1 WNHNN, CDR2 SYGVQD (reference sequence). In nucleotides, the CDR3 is TGCGCCAGCAGTGAGTCGGGGACGGATGAAAAACTGTTTTTT. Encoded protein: CASSESGTDEKLFF.

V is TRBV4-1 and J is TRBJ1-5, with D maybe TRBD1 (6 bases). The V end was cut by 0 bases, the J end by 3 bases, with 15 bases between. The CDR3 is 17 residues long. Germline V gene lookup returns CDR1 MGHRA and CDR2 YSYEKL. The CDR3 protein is CASSQDLQGYYNQPQHF. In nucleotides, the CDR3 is TGCGCCAGCAGCCAAGATCTACAGGGATATTACAATCAGCCCCAGCATTTT.

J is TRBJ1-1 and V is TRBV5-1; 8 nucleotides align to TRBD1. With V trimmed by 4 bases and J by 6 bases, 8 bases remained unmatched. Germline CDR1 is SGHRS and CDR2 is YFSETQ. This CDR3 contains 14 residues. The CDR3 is CASSGTGQDSEAFF. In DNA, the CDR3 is TGCGCCAGCAGCGGGACGGGACAGGACTCTGAAGCTTTCTTT.

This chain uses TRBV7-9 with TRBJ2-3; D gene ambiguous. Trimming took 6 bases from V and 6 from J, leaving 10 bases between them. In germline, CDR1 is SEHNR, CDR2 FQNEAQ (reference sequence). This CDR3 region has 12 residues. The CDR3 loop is CASRSGSDTQYF. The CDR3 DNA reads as TGTGCCAGCAGGTCAGGTAGTGATACGCAGTATTTT.

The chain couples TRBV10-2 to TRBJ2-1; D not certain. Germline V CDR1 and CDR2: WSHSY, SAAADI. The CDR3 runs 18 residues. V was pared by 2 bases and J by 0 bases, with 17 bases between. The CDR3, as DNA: TGCGCCAGCAGTGAGAACAGACCCGTATCTAGCTCCTACAATGAGCAGTTCTTC. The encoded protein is CASSENRPVSSSYNEQFF.

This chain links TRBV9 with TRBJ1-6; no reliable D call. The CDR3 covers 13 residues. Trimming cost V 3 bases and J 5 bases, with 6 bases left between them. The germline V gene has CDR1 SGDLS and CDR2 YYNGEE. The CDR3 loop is CASSDQDNSPLHF. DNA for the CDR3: TGTGCCAGCAGCGATCAAGATAATTCACCCCTCCACTTT.

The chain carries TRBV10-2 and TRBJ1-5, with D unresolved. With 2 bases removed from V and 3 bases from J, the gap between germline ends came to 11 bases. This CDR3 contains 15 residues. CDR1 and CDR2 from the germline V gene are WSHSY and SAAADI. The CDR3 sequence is CASSEAGGPNQPQHF. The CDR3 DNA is TGCGCCAGCAGTGAGGCGGGTGGACCCAATCAGCCCCAGCATTTT.

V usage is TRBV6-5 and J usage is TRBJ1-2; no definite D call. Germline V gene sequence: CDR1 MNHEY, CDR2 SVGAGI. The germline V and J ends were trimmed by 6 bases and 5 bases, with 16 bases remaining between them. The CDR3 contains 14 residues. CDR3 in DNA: TGTGCCAGCAGATCGGGCCTCGCCTCATATGGCTACACCTTC. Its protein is CASRSGLASYGYTF.

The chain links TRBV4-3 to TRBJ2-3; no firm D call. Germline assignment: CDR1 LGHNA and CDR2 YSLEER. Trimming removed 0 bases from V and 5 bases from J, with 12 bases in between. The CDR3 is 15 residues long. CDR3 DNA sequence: TGCGCCAGCAGCCAAGAACGGCGAAGTGTAGATACGCAGTATTTT. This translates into CASSQERRSVDTQYF.

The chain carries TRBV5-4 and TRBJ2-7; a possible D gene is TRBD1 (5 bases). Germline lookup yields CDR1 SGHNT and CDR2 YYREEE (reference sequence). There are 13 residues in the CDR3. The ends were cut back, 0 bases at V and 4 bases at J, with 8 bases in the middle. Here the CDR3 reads CASSLEGKYEQYF. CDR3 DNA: TGTGCCAGCAGCTTGGAGGGGAAGTACGAGCAGTACTTC.

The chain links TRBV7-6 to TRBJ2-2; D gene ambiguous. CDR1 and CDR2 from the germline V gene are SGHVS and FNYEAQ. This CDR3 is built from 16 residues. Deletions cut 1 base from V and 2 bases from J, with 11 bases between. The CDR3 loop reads CASSLGAGINTGELFF. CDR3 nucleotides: TGTGCCAGCAGCTTAGGGGCAGGAATTAACACCGGGGAGCTGTTTTTT. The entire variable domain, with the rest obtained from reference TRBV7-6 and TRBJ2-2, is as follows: GAGVSQSPRYKVTKRGQDVALRCDPISGHVSLYWYRQALGQGPEFLTYFNYEAQQDKSGLPNDRFSAERPEGSISTLTIQRTEQRDSAMYRCASSLGAGINTGELFFGEGSRLTVL.

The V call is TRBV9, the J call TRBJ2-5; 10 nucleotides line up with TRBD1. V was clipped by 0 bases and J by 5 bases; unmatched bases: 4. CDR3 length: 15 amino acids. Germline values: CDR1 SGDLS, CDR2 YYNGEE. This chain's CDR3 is CASSVGGQGIETQYF. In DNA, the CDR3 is TGTGCCAGCAGCGTAGGGGGACAGGGGATCGAGACCCAGTACTTC.

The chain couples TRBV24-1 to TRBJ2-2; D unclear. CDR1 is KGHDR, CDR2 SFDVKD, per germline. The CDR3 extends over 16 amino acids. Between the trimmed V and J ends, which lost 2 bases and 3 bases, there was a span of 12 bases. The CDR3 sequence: CATSDYGSEDTGELFF. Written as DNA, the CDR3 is TGTGCCACCAGTGATTATGGAAGCGAAGACACCGGGGAGCTGTTTTTT.

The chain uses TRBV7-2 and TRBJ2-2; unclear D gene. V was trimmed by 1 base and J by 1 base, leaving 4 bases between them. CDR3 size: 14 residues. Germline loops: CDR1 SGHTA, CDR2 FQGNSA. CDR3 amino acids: CASSLEGNTGELFF. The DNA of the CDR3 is TGTGCCAGCAGCTTAGAAGGGAACACCGGGGAGCTGTTTTTT.

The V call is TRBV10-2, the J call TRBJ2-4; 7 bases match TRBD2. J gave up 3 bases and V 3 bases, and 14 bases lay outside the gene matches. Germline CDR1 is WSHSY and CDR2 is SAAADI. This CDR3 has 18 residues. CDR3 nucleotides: TGCGCCAGCAGTGATTCTCTCCTGCGGGAGTCAAGCAAAAACATTCAGTACTTC. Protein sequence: CASSDSLLRESSKNIQYF.

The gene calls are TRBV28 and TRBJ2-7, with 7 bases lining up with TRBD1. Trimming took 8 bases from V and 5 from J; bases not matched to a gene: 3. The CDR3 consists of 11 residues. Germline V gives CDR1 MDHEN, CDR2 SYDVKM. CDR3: CASERGHEQYF. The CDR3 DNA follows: TGTGCCAGCGAGAGGGGGCACGAGCAGTACTTC. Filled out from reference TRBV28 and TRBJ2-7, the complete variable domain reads DVKVTQSSRYLVKRTGEKVFLECVQDMDHENMFWYRQDPGLGLRLIYFSYDVKMKEKGDIPEGYSVSREKKERFSLILESASTNQTSMYLCASERGHEQYFGPGTRLTVT.

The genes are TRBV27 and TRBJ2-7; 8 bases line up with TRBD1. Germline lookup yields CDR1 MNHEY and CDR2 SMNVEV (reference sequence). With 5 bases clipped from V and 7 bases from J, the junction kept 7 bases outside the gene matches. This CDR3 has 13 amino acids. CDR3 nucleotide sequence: TGTGCCAGCAGTCTCGGACAGGGCTGGGAGCAGTACTTC. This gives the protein CASSLGQGWEQYF.

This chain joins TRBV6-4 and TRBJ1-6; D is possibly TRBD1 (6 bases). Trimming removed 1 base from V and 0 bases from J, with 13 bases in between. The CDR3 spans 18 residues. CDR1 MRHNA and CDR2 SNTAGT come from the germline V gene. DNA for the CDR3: TGTGCCAGCAGTGACTTGAACAGGGTTAGCTCCTATAATTCACCCCTCCACTTT. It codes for CASSDLNRVSSYNSPLHF.

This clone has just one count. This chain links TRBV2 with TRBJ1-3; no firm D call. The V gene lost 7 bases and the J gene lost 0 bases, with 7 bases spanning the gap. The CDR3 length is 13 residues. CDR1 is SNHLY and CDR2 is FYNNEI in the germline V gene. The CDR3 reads CASKGPSGNTIYF. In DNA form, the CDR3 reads TGTGCCAGCAAAGGCCCCTCTGGAAACACCATATATTTT. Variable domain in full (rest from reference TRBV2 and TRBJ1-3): EPEVTQTPSHQVTQMGQEVILRCVPISNHLYFYWYRQILGQKVEFLVSFYNNEISEKSEIFDDQFSVERPDGSNFTLKIRSTKLEDSAMYFCASKGPSGNTIYFGEGSWLTVV.